This entry lists 23 T cell receptor beta chains sequenced from one sample in a study of beta chain features in type 1 diabetes. The whole isolated RNA underwent reverse transcription, so sequencing captured expressed TCRB transcripts. The table came from immunoSEQ multiplex PCR; TCRdb's copy has only in-frame clones and leaves some out. The sample contains 900,000 or so clones, around a sixth of which appear only once. Sequenced sample: naive CD4+ T cells from blood. Receptor source: a woman aged 18-35 years in good health.

V is TRBV18 and J is TRBJ2-7; D call uncertain. Germline CDR1 and CDR2: KGHSH and LQKENI. The V gene lost 1 base and the J gene lost 11 bases, with 18 bases spanning the gap. The CDR3 is made up of 14 amino acids. CDR3 residues: CASSPLSSGQDKYF. The DNA of the CDR3 is TGTGCCAGCTCACCACTTTCGTCGGGCCAGGATAAGTACTTC.

There are a few counts of this clone. The chain employs TRBV11-1 and TRBJ2-5, with a possible D match to TRBD2 (6 bases). The CDR3 is 14 amino acids. Germline lookup yields CDR1 SGHAT and CDR2 FQDESV (reference sequence). V was cut by 5 bases and J by 1 base, with 11 bases left in between. The CDR3 sequence is CASSVSGSQETQYF. CDR3 nucleotides: TGTGCCAGCAGCGTTAGCGGCAGCCAAGAGACCCAGTACTTC.

This sequence joins TRBV18 and TRBJ2-7; TRBD1 or TRBD2 may be the D gene (5 bases each). Germline V lookup: CDR1 KGHSH, CDR2 LQKENI. This CDR3 is built from 16 residues. With 3 bases removed from V and 2 bases from J, the gap between germline ends came to 17 bases. As DNA, the CDR3 is TGTGCCAGCTCACCCCGGGGCAAACTGGGGACCTACGAGCAGTACTTC. Encoded protein: CASSPRGKLGTYEQYF.

The chain is built from TRBV9 and TRBJ2-1; D unclear. CDR1 and CDR2 from the germline V gene are SGDLS and YYNGEE. With 0 bases removed from V and 6 bases from J, the gap between germline ends came to 10 bases. The CDR3 is 14 amino acids. CDR3 bases: TGTGCCAGCAGCGTAGTCCCGCAGCTCAATGAGCAGTTCTTC. Protein sequence: CASSVVPQLNEQFF.

This chain connects TRBV7-9 to TRBJ2-2, with D perhaps matching TRBD2 (5 bases). Trimming pared 8 bases from V and 4 bases from J, leaving 5 bases between. The CDR3 extends over 11 amino acids. Germline CDR1 SEHNR, CDR2 FQNEAQ (reference sequence). CDR3 DNA: TGTGCCAGCGAGGGCACCGGGGAGCTGTTTTTT. Translating gives CASEGTGELFF.

This clone was detected only a few times. The rearrangement links TRBV11-2 to TRBJ2-5; D not resolved. The CDR3 is 14 residues long. Germline-derived CDR1 and CDR2 are SGHAT and FQNNGV. Deletions cut 3 bases from V and 1 base from J, with 9 bases between. The chain's CDR3 is CASSLLGLQETQYF. CDR3 bases: TGTGCCAGCAGCTTGCTGGGCCTCCAAGAGACCCAGTACTTC.

The V call is TRBV4-2, the J call TRBJ2-7; D unresolved. Germline lookup yields CDR1 LGHNA and CDR2 YNFKEQ. The CDR3 runs to 14 residues. V was shortened by 0 bases and J by 1 base, with 7 bases between the two germline ends. CDR3 residues: CASSQDRESYEQYF. In DNA, the CDR3 is TGTGCCAGCAGCCAAGATCGAGAATCCTACGAGCAGTACTTC.

Only a few counts were recorded for this clone. The chain has TRBV15 and TRBJ2-1; TRBD2 agrees at 9 bases. Trimming at V came to 0 bases and at J to 12 bases, leaving 9 bases not matched to a gene. This CDR3 has 15 amino acids. The germline CDR1 and CDR2 sequences are LNHNV and YYDKDF (reference sequence). The CDR3 nucleotides read TGTGCCACCAGCAGAGATCGGGCGGGAGGGCGCGGGCAGTTCTTC. Translation: CATSRDRAGGRGQFF.

V is TRBV29-1 and J is TRBJ2-3; unclear D gene. CDR3 length: 13 amino acids. Germline assignment: CDR1 SQVTM and CDR2 ANQGSEA. The ends were cut back, 8 bases at V and 2 bases at J, with 14 bases in the middle. CDR3 in amino acids: CSLQRQFTDTQYF. The DNA for the CDR3 is TGCAGCCTCCAACGGCAGTTCACAGATACGCAGTATTTT.

This clone was seen only once. This specimen includes other DNA sequences encoding the same CDR3. The J gene is TRBJ1-2, the V gene TRBV27, with a weak D call TRBD1 (6 bases). Trimming took 6 bases from V and 7 from J, leaving 15 bases between them. This CDR3 has 13 amino acids. Per germline, CDR1 MNHEY and CDR2 SMNVEV (reference sequence). The CDR3 bases are TGTGCCAGCAGCGTAACAGGGTTACGTGGCTACACCTTC. Its translation: CASSVTGLRGYTF.

This clone was observed a few times. The chain links TRBV25-1 to TRBJ2-5, with 11 bases aligning to TRBD1. Trimming took 2 bases from V and 7 from J; bases not matched to a gene: 12. CDR1 is MGHDK, CDR2 SYGVNS, per germline. This CDR3 region has 17 residues. Here the CDR3 reads CASSEKRGTGGFGTQYF. In DNA, the CDR3 is TGTGCCAGCAGTGAAAAACGCGGGACAGGGGGTTTCGGGACCCAGTACTTC. The full variable domain, in which reference TRBV25-1 and TRBJ2-5 provide the parts outside the CDR3, is EADIYQTPRYLVIGTGKKITLECSQTMGHDKMYWYQQDPGMELHLIHYSYGVNSTEKGDLSSESTVSRIRTEHFPLTLESARPSHTSQYLCASSEKRGTGGFGTQYFGPGTRLLVL.

V gene TRBV7-2 combines with J gene TRBJ1-2; 8 positions match TRBD1. CDR1 and CDR2 (germline): SGHTA, FQGNSA. The CDR3 sequence is 15 residues long. V shed 6 bases, J shed 8 bases, and the junction held 14 bases outside the gene matches. The CDR3 coding sequence is TGTGCCAGCAGGTCAAATCCCACCTCAGGGGGCGGCTACACCTTC. It translates to CASRSNPTSGGGYTF.

V and J are TRBV9 and TRBJ2-5; D uncertain. The V and J ends lost 0 bases and 2 bases respectively, with 8 bases between them. Germline CDR1 reads SGDLS; CDR2 reads YYNGEE. The CDR3 is 14 residues long. CDR3 loop: CASSVGSRQETQYF. CDR3 DNA sequence: TGTGCCAGCAGCGTAGGATCGCGACAAGAGACCCAGTACTTC.

This clone came up a few times. V usage is TRBV5-1 and J usage is TRBJ2-1; 8 bases are shared with TRBD1. Per germline, CDR1 SGHRS and CDR2 YFSETQ. The CDR3 spans 15 residues. V shed 3 bases and J 2 bases; nucleotides not matched to a gene: 4. CDR3 sequence reads: CASSSPTGAYNEQFF. CDR3 coding DNA: TGCGCCAGCAGCTCGCCGACAGGGGCCTACAATGAGCAGTTCTTC.

This clone has more than one count but fewer than ten. The CDR3, as DNA: TGCGCCAGCAGCTTGTCAGGGGGCGGTGAGCAGTTCTTC. Amino acids: CASSLSGGGEQFF. The gene calls are TRBV5-1 and TRBJ2-1; 8 bases match TRBD1. J lost 9 bases, V lost 1 base, and 3 bases had no gene match. Germline CDR1 and CDR2: SGHRS and YFSETQ. The CDR3 sequence is 13 residues long.

This clone was seen a handful of times. The gene calls are TRBV10-3 and TRBJ2-7; 7 bases align to TRBD2. V gave up 9 bases and J gave up 2 bases; unmatched junction bases: 4. Germline lookup yields CDR1 ENHRY and CDR2 SYGVKD. This CDR3 has 12 amino acids. CDR3 region: CAIGGSAYEQYF. The CDR3, as DNA: TGTGCCATTGGCGGGAGTGCCTACGAGCAGTACTTC.

This clone was counted between two and nine times. The V and J genes are TRBV19 and TRBJ2-5; the D is unclear. Germline CDR1 reads LNHDA; CDR2 reads SQIVND (reference sequence). The CDR3 totals 13 residues. Trimming cost V 8 bases and J 5 bases, with 15 bases left between them. CDR3 bases: TGTGCCAGTGCCGAGGCGGCCGGGGAGACCCAGTACTTC. It encodes CASAEAAGETQYF. The whole variable domain, filled in from reference TRBV19 and TRBJ2-5, reads DGGITQSPKYLFRKEGQNVTLSCEQNLNHDAMYWYRQDPGQGLRLIYYSQIVNDFQKGDIAEGYSVSREKKESFPLTVTSAQKNPTAFYLCASAEAAGETQYFGPGTRLLVL.

This clone was detected only a few times. V and J are TRBV4-3 and TRBJ2-2; 7 bases match TRBD2. V lost 0 bases, J lost 0 bases, and 7 bases stayed unmatched. Germline assignment: CDR1 LGHNA and CDR2 YSLEER. The CDR3 covers 18 residues. CDR3: CASSQDPGRWANTGELFF. CDR3 nucleotides: TGCGCCAGCAGCCAAGATCCCGGGAGGTGGGCGAACACCGGGGAGCTGTTTTTT.

The chain employs TRBV4-3 and TRBJ2-1; D perhaps matches TRBD1 (5 bases). The CDR3 is 18 amino acids. Looked up from germline, CDR1 is LGHNA and CDR2 is YSLEER. V lost 4 bases and J lost 0, with 19 bases in between. This chain's CDR3 is CASSPSGHGGHSYNEQFF. Here the CDR3 DNA reads TGCGCCAGCAGCCCAAGTGGGCACGGCGGACACTCCTACAATGAGCAGTTCTTC.

The rearrangement joins TRBV10-3 to TRBJ2-2, with 8 bases identical to TRBD1. V lost 8 bases to trimming and J lost 4 bases; unmatched junction nucleotides: 6. Looked up from germline, CDR1 is ENHRY and CDR2 is SYGVKD. This CDR3 is 14 amino acids long. The CDR3 region is CAIRRTGRTGELFF. The DNA for the CDR3 is TGTGCCATCCGGCGGACAGGGCGCACCGGGGAGCTGTTTTTT.

There are a few counts of this clone. The V gene is TRBV27, the J gene TRBJ1-3; D gene uncertain. Germline V gene lookup returns CDR1 MNHEY and CDR2 SMNVEV (reference sequence). Trimming stripped 2 bases from V and 1 base from J, with 6 bases between. The CDR3 sequence is 14 residues long. The CDR3 region has the DNA TGTGCCAGCAGTTTAATGGGTTCTGGAAACACCATATATTTT. Its translation is CASSLMGSGNTIYF.

V is TRBV28 and J is TRBJ2-3, with D perhaps TRBD1 (6 bases). The V gene lost 4 bases and the J gene lost 0 bases, with 11 bases spanning the gap. CDR1 and CDR2 (germline): MDHEN, SYDVKM. There are 15 residues in the CDR3. The CDR3: CASSYGTPSTDTQYF. For the CDR3, the DNA is TGTGCCAGCAGTTACGGGACACCCAGCACAGATACGCAGTATTTT.

The chain recombines TRBV4-3 with TRBJ2-6, with 10 bases identical to TRBD1. The V and J ends lost 3 bases and 2 bases, in that order; junction bases with no gene match: 7. The CDR3 sequence is 18 residues long. Germline V gene data show CDR1 as LGHNA and CDR2 as YSLEER. CDR3 region: CASSHRQGAIPGANVLTF. For the CDR3, the DNA is TGCGCCAGCAGCCACAGACAGGGGGCGATTCCTGGGGCCAACGTCCTGACTTTC.